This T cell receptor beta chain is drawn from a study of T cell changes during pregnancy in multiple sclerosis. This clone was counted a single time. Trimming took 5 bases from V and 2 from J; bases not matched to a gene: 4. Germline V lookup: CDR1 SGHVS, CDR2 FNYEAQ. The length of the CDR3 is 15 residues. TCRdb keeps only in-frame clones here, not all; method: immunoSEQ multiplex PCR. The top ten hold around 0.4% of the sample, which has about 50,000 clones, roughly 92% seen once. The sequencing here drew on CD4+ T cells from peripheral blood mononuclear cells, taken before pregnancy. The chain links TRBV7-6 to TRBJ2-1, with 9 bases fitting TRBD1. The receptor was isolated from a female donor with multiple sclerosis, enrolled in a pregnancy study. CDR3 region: CASSATGGPYNEQFF. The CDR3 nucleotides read TGTGCCAGCAGCGCCACAGGGGGCCCCTACAATGAGCAGTTCTTC.